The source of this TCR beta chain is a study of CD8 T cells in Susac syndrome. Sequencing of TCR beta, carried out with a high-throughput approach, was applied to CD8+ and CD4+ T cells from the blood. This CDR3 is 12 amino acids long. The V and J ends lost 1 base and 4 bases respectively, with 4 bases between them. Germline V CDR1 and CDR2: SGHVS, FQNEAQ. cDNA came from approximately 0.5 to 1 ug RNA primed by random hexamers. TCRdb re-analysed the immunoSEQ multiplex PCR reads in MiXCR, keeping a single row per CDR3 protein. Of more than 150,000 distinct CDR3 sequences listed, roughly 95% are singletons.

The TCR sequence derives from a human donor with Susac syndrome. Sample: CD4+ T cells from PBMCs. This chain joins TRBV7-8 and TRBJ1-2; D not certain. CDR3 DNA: TGTGCCAGCAGCTTAGACCGCTATGGCTACACCTTC. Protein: CASSLDRYGYTF. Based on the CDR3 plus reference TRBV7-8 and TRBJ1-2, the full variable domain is GAGVSQSPRYKVAKRGQDVALRCDPISGHVSLFWYQQALGQGPEFLTYFQNEAQLDKSGLPSDRFFAERPEGSVSTLKIQRTQQEDSAVYLCASSLDRYGYTFGSGTRLTVV.